This paragraph covers one T cell receptor (beta chain) sequence. This sample is drawn from a study of CD4 and CD8 cells across lung adenocarcinoma regions. TCRdb reprocessed the PCR reads via MiXCR and lists one record per CDR3 protein. The sample shows tens of thousands of distinct CDR3 sequences, around 50% of them seen only once. The origin of this receptor is a male donor with lung adenocarcinoma. The CD4 and CD8 labels of this study may be unreliable. What was sequenced was CD8+ T cells from the center of a lung tumor.

As DNA, the CDR3 is TGTGCCAGCAGCTACGACACCGAGTACGAGCAGTACTTC. Amino acid sequence: CASSYDTEYEQYF. The rearrangement joins TRBV28 to TRBJ2-1; unclear D gene. The J call may be faulty, since TRBJ2-7 better matches the DNA end. Germline lookup yields CDR1 MDHEN and CDR2 SYDVKM. This CDR3 contains 13 residues.